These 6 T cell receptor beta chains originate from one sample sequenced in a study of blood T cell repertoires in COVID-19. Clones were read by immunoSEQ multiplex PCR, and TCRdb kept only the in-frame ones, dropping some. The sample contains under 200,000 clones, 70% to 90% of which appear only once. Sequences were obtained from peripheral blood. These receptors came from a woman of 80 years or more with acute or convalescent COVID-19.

The CDR3 region is CASSANRASADTQYF. CDR3 bases: TGTGCCAGCAGCGCAAACAGGGCTTCGGCAGATACGCAGTATTTT. The V and J genes are TRBV7-2 and TRBJ2-3; D is possibly TRBD1 (6 bases). CDR3 length: 15 amino acids. Germline CDR1 and CDR2: SGHTA and FQGNSA. The V and J ends lost 5 bases and 4 bases respectively, with 16 bases between them.

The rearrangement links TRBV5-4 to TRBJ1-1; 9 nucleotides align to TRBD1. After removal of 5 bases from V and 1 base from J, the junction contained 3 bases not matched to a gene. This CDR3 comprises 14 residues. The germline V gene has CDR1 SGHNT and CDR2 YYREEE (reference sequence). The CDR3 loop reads CASRQGAENTEAFF. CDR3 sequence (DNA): TGTGCCAGCAGACAGGGGGCCGAGAACACTGAAGCTTTCTTT.

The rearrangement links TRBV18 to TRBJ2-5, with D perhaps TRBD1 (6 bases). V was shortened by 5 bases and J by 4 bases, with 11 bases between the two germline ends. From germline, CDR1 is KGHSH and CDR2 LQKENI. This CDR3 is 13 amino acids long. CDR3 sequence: CASSRDTLETQYF. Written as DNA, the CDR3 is TGTGCCAGCTCAAGGGACACATTAGAGACCCAGTACTTC. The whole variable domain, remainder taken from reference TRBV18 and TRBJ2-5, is NAGVMQNPRHLVRRRGQEARLRCSPMKGHSHVYWYRQLPEEGLKFMVYLQKENIIDESGMPKERFSAEFPKEGPSILRIQQVVRGDSAAYFCASSRDTLETQYFGPGTRLLVL.

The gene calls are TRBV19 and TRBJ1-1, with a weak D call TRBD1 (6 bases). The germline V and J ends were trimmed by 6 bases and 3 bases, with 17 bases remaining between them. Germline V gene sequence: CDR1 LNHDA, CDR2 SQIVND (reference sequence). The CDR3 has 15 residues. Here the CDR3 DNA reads TGTGCCAGTAGGAGAACAGGGTTTTGGGACACTGAAGCTTTCTTT. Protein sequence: CASRRTGFWDTEAFF.

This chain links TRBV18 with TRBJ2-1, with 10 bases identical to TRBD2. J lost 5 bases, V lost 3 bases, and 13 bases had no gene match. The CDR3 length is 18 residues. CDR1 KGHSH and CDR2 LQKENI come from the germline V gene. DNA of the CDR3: TGTGCCAGCTCACCGCCGAGACTAGCGGGCGTCCTCCACAATGAGCAGTTCTTC. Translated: CASSPPRLAGVLHNEQFF.

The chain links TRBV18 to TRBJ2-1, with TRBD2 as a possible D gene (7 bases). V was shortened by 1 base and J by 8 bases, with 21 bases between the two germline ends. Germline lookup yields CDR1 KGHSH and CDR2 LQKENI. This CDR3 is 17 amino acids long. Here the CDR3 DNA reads TGTGCCAGCTCACCACGATCCCGAGCGGGGACAAGTCATGAGCAGTTCTTC. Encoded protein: CASSPRSRAGTSHEQFF.